The clone carrying this TCR beta chain was picked up a small number of times. Its antigen remains unidentified. Trimming removed 4 bases from V and 2 bases from J; junction bases left unmatched: 9. This CDR3 is built from 16 residues. The germline V gene has CDR1 MNHEY and CDR2 SVGEGT. This record belongs to a study of CD8 T cells in ankylosing spondylitis. Study outcomes and limitations: What seemed typical of ankylosing spondylitis blood was a TCR beta motif built from about 8 highly homologous variants. Clones linked to disease were reported to show significant enrichment in matched ankylosing spondylitis synovial fluid.

Quantitative 5'-RACE with molecular barcodes was used to make the TCR beta libraries. From the 5' RACE reads, TCRdb called clonotypes with MiXCR, one entry per CDR3 protein. The sample shows around 300,000 distinct CDR3 sequences, approximately 15% of them seen only once. Sequencing input: blood, either unsorted or a sorted T cell fraction (not recorded which). This TCR was recovered from a male donor with ankylosing spondylitis or in good health (not recorded which). This chain links TRBV6-2 or TRBV6-3 with TRBJ2-7; 9 bases match TRBD1. DNA of the CDR3: TGTGCCAGCAGTTCGGCCGGGACAGGGATCGCCTACGAGCAGTACTTC. Translation gives CASSSAGTGIAYEQYF.